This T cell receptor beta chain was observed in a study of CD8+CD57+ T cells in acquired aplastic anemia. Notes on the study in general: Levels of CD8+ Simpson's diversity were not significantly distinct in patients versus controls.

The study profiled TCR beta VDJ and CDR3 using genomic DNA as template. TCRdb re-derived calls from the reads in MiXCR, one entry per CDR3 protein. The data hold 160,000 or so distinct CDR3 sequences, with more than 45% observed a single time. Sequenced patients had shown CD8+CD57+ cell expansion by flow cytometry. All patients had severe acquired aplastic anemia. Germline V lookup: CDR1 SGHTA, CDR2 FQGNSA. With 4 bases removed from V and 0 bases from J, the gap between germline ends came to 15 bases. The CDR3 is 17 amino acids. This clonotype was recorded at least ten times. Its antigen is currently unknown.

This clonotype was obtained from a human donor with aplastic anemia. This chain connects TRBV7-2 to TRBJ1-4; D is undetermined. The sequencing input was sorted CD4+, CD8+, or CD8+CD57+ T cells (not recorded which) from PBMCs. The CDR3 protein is CASSSFGRHTTNEKLFF. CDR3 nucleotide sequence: TGTGCCAGCAGCTCCTTTGGACGGCATACAACTAATGAAAAACTGTTTTTT.